The next 12 T cell receptor beta chains were all read from a single sample in a study of T cells in Graves' hyperthyroidism and ophthalmopathy. RNA transcripts were the template for amplifying TCR beta CDR3 regions. The HTBI primer set was used in a first-round RT-PCR of the TCR CDR3. Each CDR3 protein gets one entry after TCRdb re-called the multiplex PCR reads with MiXCR. Of approximately 370,000 distinct CDR3 sequences detected, about a sixth appear once; the ten largest clones hold approximately 33%. Input material: blood. These receptors originate from a woman in her twenties or thirties with Graves' hyperthyroidism that later progressed to Graves' ophthalmopathy.

This clonotype was seen many times. The chain is built from TRBV27 and TRBJ1-1; possibly TRBD1 for D (6 bases). Trimming removed 3 bases at V and 12 bases at J, with 14 bases between. The germline V gene encodes CDR1 MNHEY and CDR2 SMNVEV (reference sequence). The CDR3 is made up of 12 amino acids. The CDR3 DNA reads TGTGCCAGCAGTTTCGGGGCAGGGGAAACTTTCTTT. It encodes CASSFGAGETFF.

The chain joins TRBV19 to TRBJ1-2; a possible D gene is TRBD1 (5 bases). The CDR3 covers 15 residues. Germline V gene lookup returns CDR1 LNHDA and CDR2 SQIVND (reference sequence). The V gene lost 3 bases and the J gene lost 5 bases, with 16 bases spanning the gap. The CDR3 sequence: CASSMYVTGPYGYTF. For the CDR3, the DNA is TGTGCCAGTAGTATGTACGTCACAGGCCCGTATGGCTACACCTTC.

This clonotype was seen ten or more times. The gene calls are TRBV3-1 and TRBJ1-1; TRBD1 matches 9 bases. The CDR3 loop spans 16 amino acids. Germline V gene lookup returns CDR1 LGHDT and CDR2 YNNKEL (reference sequence). J gave up 5 bases and V 1 base, and 8 bases lay outside the gene matches. CDR3 sequence reads: CASSQVTGGSSTEAFF. Written as DNA, the CDR3 is TGTGCCAGCAGCCAAGTGACAGGGGGGTCTTCTACTGAAGCTTTCTTT.

This clonotype was seen a handful of times. The genes are TRBV20-1 and TRBJ2-7; the D is unclear. Trimming took off 2 bases at V and 2 bases at J, with 16 bases between the two ends. Germline CDR1 reads DFQATT; CDR2 reads SNEGSKA (reference sequence). This CDR3 has 15 amino acids. DNA of the CDR3: TGCAGTGCTAGAATTCCCCTGGCGGCGCCCTACGAGCAGTACTTC. Amino acid sequence: CSARIPLAAPYEQYF.

This clonotype was recorded many times. The chain recombines TRBV20-1 with TRBJ2-7; 11 positions agree with TRBD2. The junction had 6 bases not matched to a gene; V was cut back by 2 bases and J by 6 bases. This CDR3 is 14 amino acids long. CDR1 and CDR2 from the germline V gene are DFQATT and SNEGSKA (reference sequence). The CDR3 region is CSARLTSGSPEQYF. The CDR3 coding sequence is TGCAGTGCTAGACTTACTAGCGGGAGCCCCGAGCAGTACTTC.

This clonotype occurred many times. The chain couples TRBV29-1 to TRBJ1-1; perhaps TRBD1 as D (6 bases). The CDR3 has 14 amino acids. V was clipped by 1 base and J by 5 bases, with 14 bases between them. Germline V CDR1 and CDR2: SQVTM, ANQGSEA. The CDR3 DNA follows: TGCAGCGTTGAAGCGCCGGACAGCTTTACTGAAGCTTTCTTT. The encoded protein is CSVEAPDSFTEAFF. Together with reference TRBV29-1 and TRBJ1-1, the CDR3 gives the full variable domain: SAVISQKPSRDICQRGTSLTIQCQVDSQVTMMFWYRQQPGQSLTLIATANQGSEATYESGFVIDKFPISRPNLTFSTLTVSNMSPEDSSIYLCSVEAPDSFTEAFFGQGTRLTVV.

This clonotype was found many times. The CDR3 region is CASSLEWAGGSNEKLFF. The DNA for the CDR3 is TGTGCCAGCAGTTTAGAGTGGGCAGGGGGAAGTAATGAAAAACTGTTTTTT. The chain employs TRBV28 and TRBJ1-4, with 7 bases that match TRBD1. The V and J ends lost 2 bases and 4 bases, in that order; junction bases with no gene match: 10. CDR3 length: 17 amino acids. Germline lookup yields CDR1 MDHEN and CDR2 SYDVKM. Drawing the rest from reference TRBV28 and TRBJ1-4, the complete variable domain is DVKVTQSSRYLVKRTGEKVFLECVQDMDHENMFWYRQDPGLGLRLIYFSYDVKMKEKGDIPEGYSVSREKKERFSLILESASTNQTSMYLCASSLEWAGGSNEKLFFGSGTQLSVL.

Ten or more counts support this clonotype. The chain employs TRBV5-1 and TRBJ2-3, with TRBD2 identical over 13 bases. Germline V lookup: CDR1 SGHRS, CDR2 YFSETQ. Germline trimming cut 4 bases from V and 3 bases from J; bases unmatched to any gene: 5. The CDR3 is made up of 16 amino acids. This chain's CDR3 is CASSPRTSGGTDTQYF. Here the CDR3 DNA reads TGCGCCAGCAGCCCCAGGACTAGCGGGGGAACAGATACGCAGTATTTT.

At least ten counts were recorded for this clonotype. The V gene is TRBV4-1, the J gene TRBJ2-7, with D tentatively TRBD2 (6 bases). Germline V gene lookup returns CDR1 MGHRA and CDR2 YSYEKL. V lost 1 base and J 2 bases, leaving 15 bases between the germline ends. The CDR3 totals 16 residues. The DNA for the CDR3 is TGCGCCAGCAGCCAAGCTGCCGGCGGGACCACCTACGAGCAGTACTTC. Its translation is CASSQAAGGTTYEQYF.

There are many counts of this clonotype. This chain connects TRBV11-3 to TRBJ2-1; D may correspond to TRBD1 or TRBD2 (5 bases each). The germline CDR1 and CDR2 sequences are SGHNT and YENEEA. The CDR3 loop spans 14 amino acids. The V and J ends lost 5 bases and 9 bases respectively, with 17 bases between them. As DNA, the CDR3 is TGTGCCAGCAGCCAGAGGGGCGAGGCGACTGAGCAGTTCTTC. The encoded protein is CASSQRGEATEQFF.

This clonotype appeared a few times. A much more abundant neighbour one base away suggests this may be a read error. This chain connects TRBV3-1 to TRBJ1-2; D is perhaps TRBD1 (5 bases). The V and J ends lost 4 bases and 6 bases respectively, with 21 bases between them. Per the germline V gene, CDR1 is LGHDT and CDR2 is YNNKEL (reference sequence). The CDR3 has 16 residues. The DNA of the CDR3 is TGTGCCAGCAGCCTATATTCAACCGTGACAGCGGATGGCTACACCTTC. Translated: CASSLYSTVTADGYTF.

This clonotype was counted at least ten times. The CDR3 DNA is TGCAGTGCTAGGGAGAAAACAGGGGGCCCTGAAAAACTGTTTTTT. This encodes CSAREKTGGPEKLFF. The chain recombines TRBV20-1 with TRBJ1-4, with 9 nucleotides matching TRBD1. The V gene's germline CDR1 is DFQATT and CDR2 SNEGSKA (reference sequence). V gave up 3 bases and J gave up 7 bases; unmatched junction bases: 9. The CDR3 has 15 residues.